This T cell receptor beta chain was identified in a study of blood T cell repertoires in COVID-19. In the study overall: Acute and convalescent COVID-19 samples came from the United States, Italy and Spain.

Germline V gene data show CDR1 as MGHDK and CDR2 as SYGVNS. Trimming removed 4 bases at V and 8 bases at J, with 17 bases between. The CDR3 extends over 14 amino acids. Per the authors' pipeline: Researchers report that nucleated cell counts were estimated from reference gene primer amplification. Profiled with immunoSEQ multiplex PCR; TCRdb holds only in-frame clones, not every one. V, J and clone size derive from that table, while D and trimming were established from the DNA sequence. Here the sample spans around 300,000 clones, roughly nine tenths being singletons. Donors were grouped by their self-reported clinical history. Recovered status applied to Cohort 3 donors who had two consecutive negative PCRs. It also applied to those with clearance or with symptom resolution.

The chain uses TRBV25-1 and TRBJ1-2; tentatively, D is TRBD1 (6 bases). Input material: PBMCs or T cells enriched from blood (not recorded which). The sequence came from a woman in her 40s who had recovered from COVID-19. CDR3 nucleotide sequence: TGTGCCAGCAGTGTTCCTGAGGGGGGGGAAGGCTACACCTTC. This gives the protein CASSVPEGGEGYTF.